A few counts support the clone carrying this TCR beta chain. Its antigen is unknown. TCR alpha and beta CDR3 regions were amplified from RNA using iRepertoire nested multiplex PCR. TCRdb reprocessed the multiplex PCR reads via MiXCR and lists one record per CDR3 protein. The sample yields around 350,000 distinct CDR3 sequences, roughly two fifths seen once. The sample is drawn from a study of glioma-infiltrating T cells. General study points: Tissue-blood divergence was below expectation in non-neoplastic patients, above in gliomas. CDR3 overlap between tissue and blood was very small.

The CDR3 spans 15 residues. Trimming cost V 4 bases and J 6 bases, with 17 bases left between them. Germline V CDR1 and CDR2: MGHRA, YSYEKL. This receptor was taken from a human donor with low-grade glioma or glioblastoma, undergoing nonglioma brain surgery, or in good health (not recorded which). This chain joins TRBV4-1 and TRBJ2-3, with D unclear. Sequenced: glioma tissue, nonneoplastic brain tissue, or PBMCs (not recorded which). CDR3 region: CASSLIPGSSDTQYF. The CDR3 DNA sequence: TGCGCCAGCAGCCTCATACCCGGTAGTTCGGATACGCAGTATTTT.